These 9 T cell receptor beta chains came from one sample sequenced in a study of cytomegalovirus exposure and HLA in healthy donors. The PCR had 60 Vbeta and 13 Jbeta primers. TCRdb keeps only in-frame clones here, not all; method: immunoSEQ multiplex PCR. The sample yields roughly 100,000 clones, about three quarters seen once. What was sequenced was PBMCs. These receptors all stem from a woman aged 18 to 35 in good health and CMV-seropositive.

V gene TRBV9 combines with J gene TRBJ2-1; 9 bases match TRBD2. This CDR3 has 18 amino acids. The ends lost 4 bases at V and 5 bases at J; junction bases unmatched: 16. Germline lookup yields CDR1 SGDLS and CDR2 YYNGEE. The CDR3 sequence: CASSPLFLSGSNNNEQFF. Here the CDR3 DNA reads TGTGCCAGCAGCCCACTCTTTCTTAGCGGGAGTAACAACAATGAGCAGTTCTTC.

This chain connects TRBV5-6 to TRBJ1-1; D gene unclear. Germline CDR1 SGHDT, CDR2 YYEEEE. The CDR3 is made up of 13 amino acids. Trimming stripped 4 bases from V and 7 bases from J, with 14 bases between. In nucleotides, the CDR3 is TGTGCCAGCAGCCCCGGGTCCTGGTATGAAGCTTTCTTT. Its protein product is CASSPGSWYEAFF. Looking up the rest from reference TRBV5-6 and TRBJ1-1 gives the full variable domain: DAGVTQSPTHLIKTRGQQVTLRCSPKSGHDTVSWYQQALGQGPQFIFQYYEEEERQRGNFPDRFSGHQFPNYSSELNVNALLLGDSALYLCASSPGSWYEAFFGQGTRLTVV.

V gene TRBV5-1 combines with J gene TRBJ1-1; D is unclear. Germline V gene lookup returns CDR1 SGHRS and CDR2 YFSETQ. V was cut by 3 bases and J by 4 bases, with 16 bases left in between. CDR3 size: 15 residues. The CDR3 here is CASSSGPLGGTEAFF. The CDR3 DNA reads TGCGCCAGCAGCTCTGGACCTTTAGGAGGCACTGAAGCTTTCTTT.

The gene calls are TRBV5-5 and TRBJ1-2, with D uncertain. The germline CDR1 and CDR2 sequences are SGHKS and YYEKEE (reference sequence). The CDR3 runs 15 residues. Trimming shortened V by 0 bases and J by 4 bases, and 13 bases separated the two germline ends. The CDR3 DNA sequence: TGTGCCAGCAGCTTGGGTTCTGACTTTGGCTATGGCTACACCTTC. Translated: CASSLGSDFGYGYTF.

In nucleotides, the CDR3 is TGTGCCAGAAGCCCACTAGGTGTCCCCTCCTACAATGAGCAGTTCTTC. Protein sequence: CARSPLGVPSYNEQFF. V and J are TRBV5-3 and TRBJ2-1, with D perhaps matching TRBD2 (5 bases). TRBV5-3 falls under the ORF class, with uncertain function. V dropped 4 bases and J dropped 0 bases, with 14 bases sitting between them. The length of the CDR3 is 16 residues.

The chain recombines TRBV4-1 with TRBJ2-7; a possible D gene is TRBD2 (5 bases). Looked up from germline, CDR1 is MGHRA and CDR2 is YSYEKL. CDR3 size: 15 residues. V dropped 2 bases and J dropped 5 bases, with 16 bases sitting between them. CDR3 bases: TGCGCCAGCAGCCAACCGGGGAGAAGTGTCCACGAGCAGTACTTC. It specifies CASSQPGRSVHEQYF.

V usage is TRBV2 and J usage is TRBJ2-7, with 13 positions matching TRBD2. Per germline, CDR1 SNHLY and CDR2 FYNNEI. J lost 3 bases, V lost 5 bases, and 4 bases had no gene match. The CDR3 sequence is 15 residues long. As DNA, the CDR3 is TGTGCCAGCAGTCCCGGGACTAGCGGGAACTACGAGCAGTACTTC. Its protein product is CASSPGTSGNYEQYF.

The rearrangement joins TRBV9 to TRBJ2-7; perhaps TRBD1 as D (5 bases). CDR1 is SGDLS, CDR2 YYNGEE, per germline. CDR3 length: 13 residues. V gave up 4 bases and J gave up 9 bases, with 17 bases separating them. In DNA form, the CDR3 reads TGTGCCAGCAGCCCAACCCCGACAGCCCCGCAGTACTTC. This sequence encodes CASSPTPTAPQYF. Based on the CDR3 plus reference TRBV9 and TRBJ2-7, the full variable domain is DSGVTQTPKHLITATGQRVTLRCSPRSGDLSVYWYQQSLDQGLQFLIQYYNGEERAKGNILERFSAQQFPDLHSELNLSSLELGDSALYFCASSPTPTAPQYFGPGTRLTVT.

This clone showed up just a few times. The chain couples TRBV29-1 to TRBJ2-1; 10 bases fit TRBD2. The CDR3 is 12 amino acids. Germline V gives CDR1 SQVTM, CDR2 ANQGSEA. V dropped 7 bases and J dropped 7; count of bases not matched to a gene: 4. The CDR3 sequence: CSGQREGNEQFF. The DNA of the CDR3 is TGCAGCGGCCAGCGGGAGGGAAATGAGCAGTTCTTC.